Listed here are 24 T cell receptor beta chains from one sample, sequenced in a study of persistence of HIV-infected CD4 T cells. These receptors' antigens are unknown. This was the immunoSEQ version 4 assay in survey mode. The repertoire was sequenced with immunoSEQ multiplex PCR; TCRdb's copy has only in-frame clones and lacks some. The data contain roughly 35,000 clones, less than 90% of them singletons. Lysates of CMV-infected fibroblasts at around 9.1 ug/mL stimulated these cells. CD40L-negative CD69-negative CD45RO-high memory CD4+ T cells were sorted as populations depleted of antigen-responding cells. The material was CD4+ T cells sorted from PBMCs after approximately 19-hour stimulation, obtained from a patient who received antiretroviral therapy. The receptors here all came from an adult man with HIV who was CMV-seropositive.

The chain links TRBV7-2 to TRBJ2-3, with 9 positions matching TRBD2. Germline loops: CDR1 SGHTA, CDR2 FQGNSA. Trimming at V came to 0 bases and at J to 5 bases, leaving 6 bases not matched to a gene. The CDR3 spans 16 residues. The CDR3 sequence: CASSLALVSGRDTQYF. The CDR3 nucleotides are TGTGCCAGCAGCTTAGCGCTCGTTAGCGGGAGAGATACGCAGTATTTT. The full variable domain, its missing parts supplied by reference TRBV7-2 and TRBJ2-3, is GAGVSQSPSNKVTEKGKDVELRCDPISGHTALYWYRQSLGQGLEFLIYFQGNSAPDKSGLPSDRFSAERTGGSVSTLTIQRTQQEDSAVYLCASSLALVSGRDTQYFGPGTRLTVL.

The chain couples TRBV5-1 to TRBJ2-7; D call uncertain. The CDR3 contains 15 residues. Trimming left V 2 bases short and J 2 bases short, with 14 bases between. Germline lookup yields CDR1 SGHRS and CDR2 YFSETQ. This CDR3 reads CASSLVPDGAYEQYF. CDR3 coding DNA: TGCGCCAGCAGCTTAGTGCCGGATGGAGCCTACGAGCAGTACTTC.

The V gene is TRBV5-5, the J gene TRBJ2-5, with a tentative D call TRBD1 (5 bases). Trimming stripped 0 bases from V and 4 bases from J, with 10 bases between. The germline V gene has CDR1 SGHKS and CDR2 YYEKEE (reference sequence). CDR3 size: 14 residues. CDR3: CASSLEGQGETQYF. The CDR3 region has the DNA TGTGCCAGCAGCTTGGAAGGACAAGGAGAGACCCAGTACTTC.

The CDR3 nucleotides read TGCGCCAGCACCAGTCTCATGAGGGGGGCCTTACTTGAGCAGTTCTTC. Encoded protein: CASTSLMRGALLEQFF. The V gene is TRBV5-1, the J gene TRBJ2-1; D assignment may be TRBD1 or TRBD2 (6 bases each). Germline CDR1 is SGHRS and CDR2 is YFSETQ. Trimming stripped 6 bases from V and 9 bases from J, with 25 bases between. The CDR3 length is 16 residues. The full variable domain, rest sourced from reference TRBV5-1 and TRBJ2-1, is KAGVTQTPRYLIKTRGQQVTLSCSPISGHRSVSWYQQTPGQGLQFLFEYFSETQRNKGNFPGRFSGRQFSNSRSEMNVSTLELGDSALYLCASTSLMRGALLEQFFGPGTRLTVL.

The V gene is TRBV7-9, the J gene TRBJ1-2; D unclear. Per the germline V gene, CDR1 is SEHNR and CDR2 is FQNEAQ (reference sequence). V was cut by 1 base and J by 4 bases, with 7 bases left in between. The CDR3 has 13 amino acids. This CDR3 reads CASSLEEGYGYTF. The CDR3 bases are TGTGCCAGCAGCTTAGAAGAGGGCTATGGCTACACCTTC.

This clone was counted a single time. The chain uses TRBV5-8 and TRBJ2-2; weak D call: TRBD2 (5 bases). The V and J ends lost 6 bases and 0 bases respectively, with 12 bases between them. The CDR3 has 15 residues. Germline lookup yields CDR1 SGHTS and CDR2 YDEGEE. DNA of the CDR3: TGTGCCAGCACCACTAAGGGAGCGAACACCGGGGAGCTGTTTTTT. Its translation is CASTTKGANTGELFF.

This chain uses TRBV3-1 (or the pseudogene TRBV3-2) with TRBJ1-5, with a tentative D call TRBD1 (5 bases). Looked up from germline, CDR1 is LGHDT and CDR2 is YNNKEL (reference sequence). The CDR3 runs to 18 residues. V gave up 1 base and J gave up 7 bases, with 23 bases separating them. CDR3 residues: CASSQGRDGGIGKQPQHF. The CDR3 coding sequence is TGTGCCAGCAGCCAAGGAAGGGACGGTGGGATTGGTAAGCAGCCCCAGCATTTT.

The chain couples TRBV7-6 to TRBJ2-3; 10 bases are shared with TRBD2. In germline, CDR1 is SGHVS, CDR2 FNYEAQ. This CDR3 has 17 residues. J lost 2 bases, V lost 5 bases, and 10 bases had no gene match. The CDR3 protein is CASSPSSGGFLTDTQYF. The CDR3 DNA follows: TGTGCCAGCAGCCCGTCTAGCGGGGGTTTCCTCACAGATACGCAGTATTTT.

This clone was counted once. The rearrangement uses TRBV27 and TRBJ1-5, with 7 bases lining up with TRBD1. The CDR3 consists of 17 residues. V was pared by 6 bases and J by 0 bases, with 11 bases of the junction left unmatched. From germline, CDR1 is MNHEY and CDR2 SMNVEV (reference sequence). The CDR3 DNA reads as TGTGCCAGCAGGGCGATGGGGACAGTCAATAGCAATCAGCCCCAGCATTTT. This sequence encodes CASRAMGTVNSNQPQHF.

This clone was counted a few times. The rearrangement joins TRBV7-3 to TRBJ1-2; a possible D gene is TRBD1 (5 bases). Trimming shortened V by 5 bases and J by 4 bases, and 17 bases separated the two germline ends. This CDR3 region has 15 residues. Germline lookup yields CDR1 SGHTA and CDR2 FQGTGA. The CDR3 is CASSPGAGDLYGYTF. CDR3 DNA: TGTGCCAGCAGCCCCGGAGCGGGGGATCTCTATGGCTACACCTTC.

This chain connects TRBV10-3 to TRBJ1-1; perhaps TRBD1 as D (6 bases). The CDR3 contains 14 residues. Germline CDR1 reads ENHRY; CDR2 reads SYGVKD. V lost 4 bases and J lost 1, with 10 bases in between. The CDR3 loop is CAISVGGPNTEAFF. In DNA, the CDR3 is TGTGCCATCAGTGTGGGGGGGCCGAACACTGAAGCTTTCTTT.

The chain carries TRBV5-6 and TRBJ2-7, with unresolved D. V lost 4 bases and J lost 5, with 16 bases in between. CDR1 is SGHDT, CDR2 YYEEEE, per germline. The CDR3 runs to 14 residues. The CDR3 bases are TGTGCCAGCAGCGCCCGCGGCAGGATGAACGAGCAGTACTTC. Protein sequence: CASSARGRMNEQYF.

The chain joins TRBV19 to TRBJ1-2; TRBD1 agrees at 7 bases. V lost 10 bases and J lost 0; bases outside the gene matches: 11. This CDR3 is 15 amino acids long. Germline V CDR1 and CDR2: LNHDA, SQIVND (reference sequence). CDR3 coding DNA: TGTGCCACTACCCAGGGGGGGTCAACTAACTATGGCTACACCTTC. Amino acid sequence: CATTQGGSTNYGYTF.

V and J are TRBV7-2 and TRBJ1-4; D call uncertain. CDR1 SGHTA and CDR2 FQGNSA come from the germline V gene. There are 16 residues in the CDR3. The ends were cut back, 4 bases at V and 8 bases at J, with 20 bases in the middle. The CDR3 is CASSWRPAGSGEKLFF. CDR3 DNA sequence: TGTGCCAGCAGCTGGAGGCCTGCGGGTAGTGGAGAAAAACTGTTTTTT.

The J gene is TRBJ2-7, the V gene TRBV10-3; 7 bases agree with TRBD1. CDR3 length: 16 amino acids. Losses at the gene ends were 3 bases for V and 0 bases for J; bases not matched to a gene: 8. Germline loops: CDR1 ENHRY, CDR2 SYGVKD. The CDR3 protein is CAISDWGQRSSYEQYF. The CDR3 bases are TGTGCCATCAGTGATTGGGGACAGAGGAGCTCCTACGAGCAGTACTTC.

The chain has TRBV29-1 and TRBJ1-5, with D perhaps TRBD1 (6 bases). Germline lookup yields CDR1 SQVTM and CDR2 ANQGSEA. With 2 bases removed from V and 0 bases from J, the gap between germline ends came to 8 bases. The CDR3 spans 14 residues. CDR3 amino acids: CSVETGNSNQPQHF. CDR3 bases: TGCAGCGTTGAAACAGGGAATAGCAATCAGCCCCAGCATTTT.

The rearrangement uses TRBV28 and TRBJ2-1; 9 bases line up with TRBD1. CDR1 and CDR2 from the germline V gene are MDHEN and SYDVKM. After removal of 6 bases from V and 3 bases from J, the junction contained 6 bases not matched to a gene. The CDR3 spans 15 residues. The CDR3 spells CASSLRDRVYNEQFF. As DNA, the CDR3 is TGTGCCAGCAGCCTCAGGGACAGGGTCTACAATGAGCAGTTCTTC.

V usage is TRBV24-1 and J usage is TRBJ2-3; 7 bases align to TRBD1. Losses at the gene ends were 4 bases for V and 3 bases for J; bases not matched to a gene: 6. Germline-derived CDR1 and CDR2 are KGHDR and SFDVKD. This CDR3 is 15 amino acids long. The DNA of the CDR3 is TGTGCCACCAGTGAAGGGGGCCGTTGGACAGATACGCAGTATTTT. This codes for CATSEGGRWTDTQYF.

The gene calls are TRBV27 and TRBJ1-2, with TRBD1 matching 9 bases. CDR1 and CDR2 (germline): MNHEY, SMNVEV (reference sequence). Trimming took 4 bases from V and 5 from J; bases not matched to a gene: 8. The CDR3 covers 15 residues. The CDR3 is CASSSLGTGNYGYTF. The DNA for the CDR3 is TGTGCCAGCAGTTCCCTGGGGACAGGGAATTATGGCTACACCTTC.

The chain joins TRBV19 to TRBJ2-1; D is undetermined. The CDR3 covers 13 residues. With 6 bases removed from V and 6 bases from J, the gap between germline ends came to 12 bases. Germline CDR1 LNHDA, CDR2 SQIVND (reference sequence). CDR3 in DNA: TGTGCCAGTAGCGATCCCCCGGTCAATGAGCAGTTCTTC. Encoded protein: CASSDPPVNEQFF.

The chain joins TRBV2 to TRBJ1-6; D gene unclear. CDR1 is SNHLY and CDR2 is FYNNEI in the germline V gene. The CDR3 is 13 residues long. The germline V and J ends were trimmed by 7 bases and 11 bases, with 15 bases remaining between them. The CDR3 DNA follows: TGTGCCAGCACCGGGGAGGTTCGGACACCCCTCCACTTT. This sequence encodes CASTGEVRTPLHF.

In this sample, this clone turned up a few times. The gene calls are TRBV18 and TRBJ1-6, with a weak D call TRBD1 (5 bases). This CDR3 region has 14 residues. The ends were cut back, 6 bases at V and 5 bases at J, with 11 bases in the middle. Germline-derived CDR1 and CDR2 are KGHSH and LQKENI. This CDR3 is CASSPDSHNSPLHF. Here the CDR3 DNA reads TGTGCCAGCTCCCCTGACAGCCATAATTCACCCCTCCACTTT. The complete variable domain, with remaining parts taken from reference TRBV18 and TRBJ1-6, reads NAGVMQNPRHLVRRRGQEARLRCSPMKGHSHVYWYRQLPEEGLKFMVYLQKENIIDESGMPKERFSAEFPKEGPSILRIQQVVRGDSAAYFCASSPDSHNSPLHFGNGTRLTVT.

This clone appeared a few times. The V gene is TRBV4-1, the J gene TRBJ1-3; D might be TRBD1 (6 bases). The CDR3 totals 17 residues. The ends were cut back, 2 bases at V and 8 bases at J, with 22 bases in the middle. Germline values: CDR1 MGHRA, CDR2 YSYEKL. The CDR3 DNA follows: TGCGCCAGCAGCCAACTACACAGGGCACCCTCGTCGGACACCATATATTTT. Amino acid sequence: CASSQLHRAPSSDTIYF.

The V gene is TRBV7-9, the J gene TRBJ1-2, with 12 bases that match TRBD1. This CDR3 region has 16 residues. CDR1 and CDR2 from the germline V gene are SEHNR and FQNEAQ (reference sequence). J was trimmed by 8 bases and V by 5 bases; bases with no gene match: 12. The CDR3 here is CASSPVPGTGGGGYTF. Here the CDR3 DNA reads TGTGCCAGCAGCCCCGTACCCGGGACAGGGGGCGGAGGCTACACCTTC.